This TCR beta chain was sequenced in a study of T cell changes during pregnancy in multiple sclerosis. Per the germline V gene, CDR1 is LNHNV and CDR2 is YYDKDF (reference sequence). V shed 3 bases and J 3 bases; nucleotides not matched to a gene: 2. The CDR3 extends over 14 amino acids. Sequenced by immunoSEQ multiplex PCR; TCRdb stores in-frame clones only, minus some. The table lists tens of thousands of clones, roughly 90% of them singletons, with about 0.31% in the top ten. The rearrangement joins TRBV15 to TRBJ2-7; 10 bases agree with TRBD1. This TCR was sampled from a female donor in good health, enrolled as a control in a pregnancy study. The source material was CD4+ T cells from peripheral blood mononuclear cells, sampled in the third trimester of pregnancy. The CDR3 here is CATSSRDRGYEQYF. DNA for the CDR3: TGTGCCACCAGCAGCCGGGACAGGGGCTACGAGCAGTACTTC.